The present entry profiles one T cell receptor beta chain with its context. Antigen specificity is unknown. Measured with immunoSEQ multiplex PCR; TCRdb has only the in-frame clones, and not every one. The sample holds roughly 20,000 clones; over 70% are singletons and the top ten take less than 6%. The data stem from a study of somatic mutations in cytotoxic T cells in rheumatoid arthritis. Study-level points and caveats: Rheumatoid arthritis patients showed slight TRBV07 underrepresentation, unadjusted for multiple comparisons. The study found that the largest CD8+ clone exceeded 20% of CD8+ cells in about an eighth of the roughly 65 patients.

Looked up from germline, CDR1 is SGDLS and CDR2 is YYNGEE. V lost 0 bases, J lost 4 bases, and 11 bases lay in between. The CDR3 has 14 residues. The specimen sequenced was CD8+ T cells sorted from blood. This sequence joins TRBV9 and TRBJ2-7, with D perhaps matching TRBD2 (5 bases). The TCR comes from a man in his sixties in good health. CDR3 loop: CASSVERAGYEQYF. The CDR3 DNA reads as TGTGCCAGCAGCGTAGAGAGGGCCGGGTACGAGCAGTACTTC. Variable domain in full (rest from reference TRBV9 and TRBJ2-7): DSGVTQTPKHLITATGQRVTLRCSPRSGDLSVYWYQQSLDQGLQFLIQYYNGEERAKGNILERFSAQQFPDLHSELNLSSLELGDSALYFCASSVERAGYEQYFGPGTRLTVT.